This TCR beta chain is drawn from a study of shared clonotypes between healthy human individuals. Per the original data handling: Filtering differed for immunoSEQ, which gave only junction sequences without quality scores. TCRdb's table, derived via immunoSEQ multiplex PCR, lists solely in-frame clones and lacks some. V and J calls and clone size follow that table, whereas D and trimming were derived from the DNA. The top ten clones hold 12% of a sample with a few hundred thousand clones, 70% to 80% of them seen once. The CDR3 is 16 residues long. V dropped 3 bases and J dropped 5; count of bases not matched to a gene: 12. Germline CDR1 MDHEN, CDR2 SYDVKM.

Specimen: PBMCs. The clonotype was recovered from a woman in her forties in good health. Some clones in this sample may be carry-over from other donors' samples. The chain carries TRBV28 and TRBJ1-2, with TRBD1 matching over 7 bases. The CDR3: CASSFPSGGQLYGYTF. In DNA, the CDR3 is TGTGCCAGCAGTTTCCCGTCGGGGGGACAGCTTTATGGCTACACCTTC.